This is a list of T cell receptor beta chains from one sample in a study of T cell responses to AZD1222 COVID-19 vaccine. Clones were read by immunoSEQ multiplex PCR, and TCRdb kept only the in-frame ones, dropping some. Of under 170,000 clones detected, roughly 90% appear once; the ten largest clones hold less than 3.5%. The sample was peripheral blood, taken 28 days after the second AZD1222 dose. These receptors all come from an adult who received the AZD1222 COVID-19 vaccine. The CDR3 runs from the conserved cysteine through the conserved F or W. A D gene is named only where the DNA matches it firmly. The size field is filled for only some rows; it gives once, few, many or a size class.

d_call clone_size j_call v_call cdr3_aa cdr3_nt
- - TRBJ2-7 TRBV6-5 CASDGTSGEQYF TGTGCCTCCGACGGGACATCGGGAGAGCAGTACTTC
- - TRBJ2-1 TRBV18 CASSPRATGLNSYNEQFF TGTGCCAGCTCACCCCGGGCCACTGGCTTGAACTCCTACAATGAGCAGTTCTTC
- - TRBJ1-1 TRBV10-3 CAISVVGSSTEAFF TGTGCCATCAGTGTTGTGGGTTCGAGCACTGAAGCTTTCTTT
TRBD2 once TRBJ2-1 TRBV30 CAWTPPGGHYNEQFF TGTGCCTGGACCCCCCCGGGAGGGCACTACAATGAGCAGTTCTTC
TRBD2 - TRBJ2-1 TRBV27 CASSFPGGSYNEQFF TGTGCCAGCAGTTTCCCGGGGGGCTCCTACAATGAGCAGTTCTTC
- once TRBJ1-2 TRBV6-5 CASSYTSTSQGYTF TGTGCCAGCAGTTACACTTCGACTTCACAGGGCTACACCTTC
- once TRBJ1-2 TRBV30 CAWSPGNYGYTF TGTGCCTGGAGTCCGGGTAACTATGGCTACACCTTC
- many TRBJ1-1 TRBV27 CASGLMGTEAFF TGTGCCAGCGGCCTTATGGGGACTGAAGCTTTCTTT
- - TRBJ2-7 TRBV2 CASSEENSSYEQYF TGTGCCAGCAGTGAAGAGAACAGCTCCTACGAGCAGTACTTC
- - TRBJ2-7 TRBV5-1 CASSLFDYSYEQYF TGCGCCAGCAGCTTGTTTGACTATTCCTACGAGCAGTACTTC
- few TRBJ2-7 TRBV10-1 CASSEDMSGSSYEQYF TGCGCCAGCAGTGAGGATATGTCCGGGAGCTCCTACGAGCAGTACTTC
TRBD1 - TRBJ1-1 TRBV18 CASSPKGLGGGGNTEAFF TGTGCCAGCTCACCTAAAGGGCTCGGAGGGGGCGGAAACACTGAAGCTTTCTTT
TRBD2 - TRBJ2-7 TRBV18 CASSPTSGSNEQYF TGTGCCAGCTCACCTACTAGCGGGAGCAACGAGCAGTACTTC
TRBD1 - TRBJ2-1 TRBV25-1 CASSRTTGQGKFF TGTGCCAGCAGTAGAACGACGGGACAGGGTAAATTCTTC
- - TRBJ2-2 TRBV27 CASSLLTSGELFF TGTGCCAGCAGTTTATTGACGAGCGGGGAGCTGTTTTTT
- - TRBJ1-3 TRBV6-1 CASSDRSSGNTIYF TGTGCCAGCAGTGATCGTAGCTCTGGAAACACCATATATTTT
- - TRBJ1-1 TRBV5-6 CASSAPRGKMNTEAFF TGTGCCAGCAGCGCCCCAAGGGGCAAAATGAACACTGAAGCTTTCTTT
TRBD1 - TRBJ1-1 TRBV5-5 CASSTAGTGGLGAFF TGTGCCAGCAGCACCGCCGGGACAGGGGGATTGGGGGCTTTCTTT
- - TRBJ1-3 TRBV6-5 CASSYSIGGSGNTIYF TGTGCCAGCAGTTACTCTATAGGTGGCTCTGGAAACACCATATATTTT
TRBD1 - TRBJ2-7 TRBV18 CASSPPGQGFDEQYF TGTGCCAGCTCACCACCGGGACAGGGATTCGACGAGCAGTACTTC
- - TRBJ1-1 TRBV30 CAWSKQPSTEAFF TGTGCCTGGAGTAAGCAGCCCAGCACTGAAGCTTTCTTT
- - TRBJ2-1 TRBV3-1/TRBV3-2 CASSQVMTGEQFF TGTGCCAGCAGCCAAGTTATGACTGGTGAGCAGTTCTTC
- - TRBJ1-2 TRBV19 CASSIDLGLPNYGYTF TGTGCCAGTAGTATAGATCTGGGCCTGCCGAACTATGGCTACACCTTC
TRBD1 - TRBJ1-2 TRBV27 CASSSGTGGSYGYTF TGTGCCAGCAGTTCCGGGACAGGGGGCTCCTATGGCTACACCTTC
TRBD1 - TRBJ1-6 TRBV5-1 CASSLLAGTDNSPLHF TGCGCCAGCAGCTTGTTGGCCGGGACAGATAATTCACCCCTCCACTTT
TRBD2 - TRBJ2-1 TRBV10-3 CAISESPSAIGGEQFF TGTGCCATCAGTGAGTCGCCTAGCGCGATCGGGGGGGAGCAGTTCTTC
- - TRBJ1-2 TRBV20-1 CSATGAYGYTF TGCAGTGCTACCGGGGCCTATGGCTACACCTTC
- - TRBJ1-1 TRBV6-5 CASRNQNTEAFF TGTGCCAGCAGGAATCAAAACACTGAAGCTTTCTTT
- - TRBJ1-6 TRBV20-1 CSASSADNSPLHF TGCAGTGCTAGTTCAGCGGATAATTCACCCCTCCACTTT
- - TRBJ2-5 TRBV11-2 CASRPGGARETQYF TGTGCCAGCAGGCCCGGAGGGGCGAGGGAGACCCAGTACTTC
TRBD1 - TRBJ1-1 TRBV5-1 CASSLDRGANTEAFF TGCGCCAGCAGCTTAGACAGGGGTGCGAACACTGAAGCTTTCTTT
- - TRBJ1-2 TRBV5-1 CASSQTDFYGYTF TGCGCCAGCAGCCAAACAGACTTCTATGGCTACACCTTC
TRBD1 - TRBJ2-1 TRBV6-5 CASSRRQGSVNEQFF TGTGCCAGCAGTCGACGACAGGGATCTGTCAATGAGCAGTTCTTC
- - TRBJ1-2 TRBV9 CASPVEPYGYTF TGTGCCAGCCCAGTTGAGCCCTATGGCTACACCTTC
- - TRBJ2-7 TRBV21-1 CASSTGVAGDFYEQYF TGTGCCAGCAGCACAGGGGTGGCGGGGGACTTCTACGAGCAGTACTTC
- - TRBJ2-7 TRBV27 CASSLSRGTYEQYF TGTGCCAGCAGTTTATCTCGGGGGACTTACGAGCAGTACTTC
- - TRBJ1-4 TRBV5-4 CASSYKGHWGATNEKLFF TGTGCCAGCAGCTATAAGGGACATTGGGGAGCAACTAATGAAAAACTGTTTTTT
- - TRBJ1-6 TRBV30 CAWTGQGSNSPLHF TGTGCCTGGACGGGCCAAGGGTCGAATTCACCCCTCCACTTT
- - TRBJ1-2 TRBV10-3 CAISGGANYGYTF TGTGCCATCAGTGGAGGCGCTAACTATGGCTACACCTTC
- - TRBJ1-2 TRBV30 CAWSMGGYGYTF TGTGCCTGGTCTATGGGAGGGTATGGCTACACCTTC
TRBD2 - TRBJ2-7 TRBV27 CASSLNSGGYEQYF TGTGCCAGCAGTTTGAATAGCGGGGGCTACGAGCAGTACTTC
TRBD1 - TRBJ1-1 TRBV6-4 CASSSGQGATEAFF TGTGCCAGCAGTTCGGGACAGGGAGCAACTGAAGCTTTCTTT
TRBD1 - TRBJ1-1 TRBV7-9 CASSQDRGAFF TGTGCCAGCAGCCAGGACAGGGGAGCTTTCTTT
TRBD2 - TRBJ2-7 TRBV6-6 CASSPGGLAGGRTYEQYF TGTGCCAGCAGTCCCGGAGGACTAGCGGGAGGGAGAACCTACGAGCAGTACTTC
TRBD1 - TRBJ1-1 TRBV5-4 CASSRPGGGNTEAFF TGTGCCAGCAGTCGCCCAGGGGGAGGAAACACTGAAGCTTTCTTT
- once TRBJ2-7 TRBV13 CASSLSPGEQYF TGTGCCAGCAGCTTATCGCCAGGAGAGCAGTACTTC
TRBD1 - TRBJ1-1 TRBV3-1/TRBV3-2 CASSQDRGLITEAFF TGTGCCAGCAGCCAAGATAGGGGGCTTATCACTGAAGCTTTCTTT
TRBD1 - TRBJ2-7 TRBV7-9 CASSLRGQGHYEQYF TGTGCCAGCAGCTTACGGGGACAGGGGCACTACGAGCAGTACTTC
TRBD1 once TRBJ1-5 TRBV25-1 CASSPQGADQPQHF TGTGCCAGCAGTCCACAGGGGGCGGATCAGCCCCAGCATTTT
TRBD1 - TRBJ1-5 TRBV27 CASSIGQGRDQHF TGTGCCAGCAGTATCGGACAGGGGAGGGACCAGCATTTT
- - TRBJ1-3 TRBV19 CASSIGLSGNTIYF TGTGCCAGTAGTATCGGGCTTTCGGGAAACACCATATATTTT
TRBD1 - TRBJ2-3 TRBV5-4 CASSVWDRFTDTQYF TGTGCCAGCAGCGTGTGGGACAGATTCACAGATACGCAGTATTTT
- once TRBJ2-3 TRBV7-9 CASSLDDNGRRSTDTQYF TGTGCCAGCAGCTTAGACGACAACGGCCGGAGGAGCACAGATACGCAGTATTTT
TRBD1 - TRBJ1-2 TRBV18 CASSPDRGPYGYTF TGTGCCAGCTCACCAGACAGGGGGCCCTATGGCTACACCTTC
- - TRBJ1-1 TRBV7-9 CASSLTMNTEAFF TGTGCCAGCAGCTTAACGATGAACACTGAAGCTTTCTTT